Below, 15 T cell receptor beta chains from the same sample are listed, as sequenced in a study of CD8+CD57+ T cells in acquired aplastic anemia (dated by TCRdb to the late 2010s). The patients picked for sequencing were ones in whom flow cytometry had shown an expansion of CD8+CD57+ cells. Sequencing took place on an Illumina HiSeq 2000. Profiling of TCR beta VDJ combinations and CDR3 sequences used genomic DNA as the template. Starting from the raw public reads, TCRdb applied fastp trimming at Q25, assembled clones with MiXCR and retained in-frame beta chains. One record per CDR3 amino acid sequence lists the most common genes and DNA. This sample holds roughly 280,000 distinct CDR3 sequences; about three fifths were observed only once. The ten largest clonotypes hold 1.3% of the sample. The specimen sequenced was sorted CD4+, CD8+, or CD8+CD57+ T cells (not recorded which) from PBMCs. The source is a human donor with aplastic anemia.

The chain joins TRBV11-1 to TRBJ2-7; perhaps TRBD2 as D (6 bases). Germline values: CDR1 SGHAT, CDR2 FQDESV (reference sequence). The CDR3 is 14 amino acids. With 6 bases removed from V and 7 bases from J, the gap between germline ends came to 19 bases. DNA of the CDR3: TGTGCCAGCAGTCCGGACCCCTCTGGGGGGGAGCAGTACTTC. The encoded protein is CASSPDPSGGEQYF.

The rearrangement joins TRBV10-3 to TRBJ1-6; perhaps TRBD1 as D (6 bases). Trimming pared 11 bases from V and 9 bases from J, leaving 17 bases between. This CDR3 spans 13 amino acids. Germline loops: CDR1 ENHRY, CDR2 SYGVKD. CDR3 nucleotides: TGTGCCCTACGGGAGGAGACAGGTTCACCCCTCCACTTT. Its translation is CALREETGSPLHF.

This clonotype has a count of ten or more. The chain couples TRBV3-1 to TRBJ2-7, with TRBD2 matching 10 bases. Per germline, CDR1 LGHDT and CDR2 YNNKEL (reference sequence). The ends lost 8 bases at V and 3 bases at J; junction bases unmatched: 4. CDR3 size: 13 residues. The CDR3 here is CASLSSGSYEQYF. The CDR3 DNA sequence: TGTGCCAGCCTATCTAGCGGGAGCTACGAGCAGTACTTC.

Only a few counts were recorded for this clonotype. The chain employs TRBV29-1 and TRBJ2-5; D remains unclear. The germline V and J ends were trimmed by 4 bases and 1 base, with 7 bases remaining between them. The CDR3 length is 12 residues. Germline assignment: CDR1 SQVTM and CDR2 ANQGSEA. CDR3 sequence reads: CSVGDFQETQYF. CDR3 bases: TGCAGCGTTGGCGACTTCCAAGAGACCCAGTACTTC.

V usage is TRBV19 and J usage is TRBJ2-4; TRBD2 aligns across 10 bases. Germline lookup yields CDR1 LNHDA and CDR2 SQIVND (reference sequence). The CDR3 totals 14 residues. J lost 6 bases, V lost 9 bases, and 8 bases had no gene match. In DNA form, the CDR3 reads TGTGCCAGCGCTAGCGGGAGAGAGGGAAACATTCAGTACTTC. Translation gives CASASGREGNIQYF.

V usage is TRBV20-1 and J usage is TRBJ2-5; possible D gene TRBD2, 5 bases. The germline V gene has CDR1 DFQATT and CDR2 SNEGSKA (reference sequence). CDR3 length: 13 amino acids. V lost 3 bases, J lost 1 base, and 9 bases lay in between. CDR3 sequence (DNA): TGCAGTGCTAGGAGGAGGACCCAAGAGACCCAGTACTTC. Translation gives CSARRRTQETQYF.

This clonotype appeared many times. This rearrangement joins TRBV3-1 to TRBJ1-2, with 8 positions matching TRBD1. CDR3 length: 12 residues. Germline assignment: CDR1 LGHDT and CDR2 YNNKEL (reference sequence). V lost 6 bases to trimming and J lost 7 bases; unmatched junction nucleotides: 4. CDR3 in amino acids: CASRDRVFGYTF. DNA for the CDR3: TGTGCCAGCAGGGACAGGGTGTTTGGCTACACCTTC.

This clonotype was recorded at least ten times. An end of the junction does not agree with germline; a read error may underlie this. V gene TRBV7-8 combines with J gene TRBJ1-3; tentative D call: TRBD1 (5 bases). Per germline, CDR1 SGHVS and CDR2 FQNEAQ. This CDR3 spans 16 amino acids. The CDR3 loop is CASSLGDALSGNTMYF. The DNA for the CDR3 is TGTGCCAGCAGCTTAGGGGACGCTTTGTCTGGAAACACCATGTATTTT. Complete variable domain (other parts from reference TRBV7-8 and TRBJ1-3): GAGVSQSPRYKVAKRGQDVALRCDPISGHVSLFWYQQALGQGPEFLTYFQNEAQLDKSGLPSDRFFAERPEGSVSTLKIQRTQQEDSAVYLCASSLGDALSGNTMYFGEGSWLTVV.

In its sample, this clonotype was seen a few times. The chain uses TRBV20-1 and TRBJ2-5; D gene uncertain. V was trimmed by 0 bases and J by 3 bases, leaving 11 bases between them. CDR1 is DFQATT and CDR2 is SNEGSKA in the germline V gene (reference sequence). This CDR3 is built from 14 residues. CDR3 amino acids: CSARDLASKETQYF. Here the CDR3 DNA reads TGCAGTGCTAGAGATCTGGCTAGTAAAGAGACCCAGTACTTC.

This sequence joins TRBV5-6 and TRBJ2-7, with D unresolved. The CDR3 consists of 13 residues. Germline V gives CDR1 SGHDT, CDR2 YYEEEE. V lost 4 bases to trimming and J lost 0 bases, with 8 bases between them. CDR3 residues: CASSPTRSYEQYF. CDR3 coding DNA: TGTGCCAGCAGCCCAACGCGCTCCTACGAGCAGTACTTC. Using reference TRBV5-6 and TRBJ2-7 for the parts outside the CDR3, the full variable domain is DAGVTQSPTHLIKTRGQQVTLRCSPKSGHDTVSWYQQALGQGPQFIFQYYEEEERQRGNFPDRFSGHQFPNYSSELNVNALLLGDSALYLCASSPTRSYEQYFGPGTRLTVT.

The genes are TRBV13 and TRBJ2-2, with TRBD2 identical over 10 bases. Germline CDR1 and CDR2: PRHDT and FYEKMQ (reference sequence). There are 18 residues in the CDR3. Trimming removed 4 bases from V and 1 base from J; junction bases left unmatched: 9. The CDR3 loop reads CASSSPTTSGWNTGELFF. The CDR3 nucleotides are TGTGCCAGCAGCTCCCCTACGACTAGCGGGTGGAACACCGGGGAGCTGTTTTTT.

The chain combines TRBV9 with TRBJ2-3; TRBD2 matches 7 bases. Germline trimming cut 4 bases from V and 4 bases from J; bases unmatched to any gene: 12. The CDR3 is made up of 16 amino acids. Germline loops: CDR1 SGDLS, CDR2 YYNGEE. The chain's CDR3 is CASSQLGRAGADTQYF. Here the CDR3 DNA reads TGTGCCAGCAGCCAACTGGGGAGGGCCGGGGCAGATACGCAGTATTTT.

The chain carries TRBV7-6 and TRBJ2-3; D unclear. The CDR3 totals 14 residues. V lost 2 bases, J lost 5 bases, and 11 bases lay in between. The germline gives CDR1 SGHVS, CDR2 FNYEAQ. Written as DNA, the CDR3 is TGTGCCAGCAGCTTAACAGCGCAAGGAGATACGCAGTATTTT. The encoded protein is CASSLTAQGDTQYF.

The chain links TRBV10-3 to TRBJ2-1, with D hard to call. The germline V gene encodes CDR1 ENHRY and CDR2 SYGVKD. CDR3 size: 18 residues. Trimming took 4 bases from V and 0 from J, leaving 19 bases between them. CDR3 bases: TGTGCCATCAGTGCCCGGAACCAGCCCGAGCGCTCCTACAATGAGCAGTTCTTC. Translation: CAISARNQPERSYNEQFF.

Regarding this clonotype: This may come from a read error, since a much larger clone is one base off. The rearrangement uses TRBV7-9 and TRBJ2-5; D might be TRBD1 or TRBD2, each matching 5 bases. Germline loops: CDR1 SEHNR, CDR2 FQNEAQ (reference sequence). This CDR3 spans 16 amino acids. The CDR3 sequence is CAGSFGFGAPDETQYF. The CDR3, as DNA: TGTGCCGGCAGCTTCGGTTTCGGGGCGCCGGACGAGACCCAGTACTTC.